This TCR beta chain emerged from a study of blood T cell repertoires in COVID-19 (dated by TCRdb to 2018 to 2020). Study-level background: Samples covering the acute and convalescent phases of COVID-19 were provided by collaborators in the United States, Italy and Spain. Where HLA class I and class II types were available, the types were taken from metadata supplied by the sample provider, not from assay-based typing. The material from the prospective study consisted of cDNA or gDNA derived from T cells, B-cell-depleted T cells, or PBMCs. The repertoires were released in a freely available public database intended as a resource for research on the immune response to SARS-CoV-2. Nearly every sample came with metadata listing a de-identified subject ID, COVID-19 status, age in years and sex. Subjects who had been exposed to COVID-19, were actively infected with it, or had recovered from it provided the deeply sampled blood TCRbeta repertoires that made up the dataset. Samples came from the ongoing ImmuneRACE study (first 160 participants) plus 1,254 subjects from 6 global collaborators.

At one collaborating source in Seattle, patients were enrolled during active infection and were followed longitudinally through the course of disease. Each collaborating institution followed its own protocols to collect whole blood in K2EDTA tubes. For TCRbeta analysis, collaborators shipped samples as frozen whole blood, isolated PBMCs, or DNA extracted from either of those sample types. TCRbeta CDR3 regions were amplified from genomic DNA using the immunoSEQ Assay, a bias-controlled multiplex PCR. As for the original processing: Within the assay, amplification of reference gene primers was used to estimate how many nucleated cells each sample contained. To quantify the absolute abundance of each unique TCRbeta CDR3 rearrangement, sequence reads were collapsed and filtered. Productive Simpson clonality was computed per sample as the square root of Simpson's diversity index over productive rearrangements. TCRdb provides this immuneACCESS table in a form limited to in-frame rearrangements. Some clones are lacking; in checked studies, under half of them reflect an unresolved V gene, and why the rest are absent is not known. V and J calls and clone size follow that table, whereas D and trimming were derived from the DNA. This sample comprises 150,000 to 200,000 clones, approximately 80% of them detected only once. The ten largest clones add up to around 12% of the sample.

What the authors observed across the whole study: The quantity of clinical and demographic metadata differed by source and by participant and was supplied without curation.

Comments on this clone: This clone's antigen is unknown. The record has no base qualities; no much larger clone is one base away.

CDR1 MNHEY and CDR2 SVGEGT are derived from the germline V gene. The CDR3 runs 16 residues from the cysteine to the phenylalanine. Only the CDR3 portion is preserved as DNA: 48 bases, with reading frame beginning at the first base. V loses 2 bases at its end and J loses 1 base; junction bases beyond the gene matches: 7. Sample: peripheral blood. The rearrangement combines TRBV6-2 or TRBV6-3 with TRBJ1-1; 7 central nucleotides agree with TRBD1. The TCR sequence derives from a woman aged 80 or older with COVID-19, enrolled during active disease. This receptor carries the CDR3 CASSYPLGTENTEAFF. The nucleotide sequence is TGTGCCAGCAGTTACCCCTTGGGGACAGAGAACACTGAAGCTTTCTTT.